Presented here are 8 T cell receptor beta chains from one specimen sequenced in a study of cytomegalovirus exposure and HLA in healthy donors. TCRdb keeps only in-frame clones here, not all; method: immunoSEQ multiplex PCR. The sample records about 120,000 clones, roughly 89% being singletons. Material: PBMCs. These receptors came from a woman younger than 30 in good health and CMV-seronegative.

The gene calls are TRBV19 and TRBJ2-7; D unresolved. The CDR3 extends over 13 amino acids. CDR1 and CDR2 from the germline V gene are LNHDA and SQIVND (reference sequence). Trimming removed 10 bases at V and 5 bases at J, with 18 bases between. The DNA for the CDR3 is TGTGCCACCTCGAGGTCGGGTTTCCACGAGCAGTACTTC. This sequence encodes CATSRSGFHEQYF.

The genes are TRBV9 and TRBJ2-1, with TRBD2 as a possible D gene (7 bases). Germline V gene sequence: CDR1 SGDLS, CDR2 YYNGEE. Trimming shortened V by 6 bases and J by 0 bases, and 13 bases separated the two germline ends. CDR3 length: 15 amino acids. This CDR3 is CASKEGGHSYNEQFF. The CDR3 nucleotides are TGTGCCAGCAAGGAGGGGGGGCACTCCTACAATGAGCAGTTCTTC.

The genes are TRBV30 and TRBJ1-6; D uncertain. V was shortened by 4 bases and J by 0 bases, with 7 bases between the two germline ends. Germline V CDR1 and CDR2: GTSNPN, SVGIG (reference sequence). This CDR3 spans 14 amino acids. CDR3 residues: CAWMAGSYNSPLHF. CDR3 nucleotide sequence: TGTGCCTGGATGGCAGGCTCCTATAATTCACCCCTCCACTTT.

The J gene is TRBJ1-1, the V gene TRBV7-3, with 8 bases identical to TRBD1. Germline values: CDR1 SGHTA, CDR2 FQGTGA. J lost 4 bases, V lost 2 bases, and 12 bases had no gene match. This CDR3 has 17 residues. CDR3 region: CASSLALVQGASTEAFF. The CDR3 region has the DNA TGTGCCAGCAGCTTAGCCCTAGTTCAGGGGGCGAGCACTGAAGCTTTCTTT.

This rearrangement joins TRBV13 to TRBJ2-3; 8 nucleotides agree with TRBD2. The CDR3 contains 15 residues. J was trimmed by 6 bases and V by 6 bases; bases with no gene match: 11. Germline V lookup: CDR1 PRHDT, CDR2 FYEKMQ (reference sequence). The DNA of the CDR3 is TGTGCCAGCAGTGGGCCGGGAGGGCCAACGGATACGCAGTATTTT. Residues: CASSGPGGPTDTQYF.

Here the CDR3 DNA reads TGTGCCAGCAGCAGGGGACAGCTTTACTACGAGCAGTACTTC. Its translation is CASSRGQLYYEQYF. The chain employs TRBV7-2 and TRBJ2-7; 7 positions match TRBD1. Germline trimming cut 5 bases from V and 3 bases from J; bases unmatched to any gene: 7. Germline V gene lookup returns CDR1 SGHTA and CDR2 FQGNSA. The CDR3 is 14 amino acids.

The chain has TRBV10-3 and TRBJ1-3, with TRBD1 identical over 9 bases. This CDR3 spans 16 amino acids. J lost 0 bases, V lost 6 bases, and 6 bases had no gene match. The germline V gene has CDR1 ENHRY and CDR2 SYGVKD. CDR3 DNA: TGTGCCATCAGGGACAGGGGAAAGGTCTCTGGAAACACCATATATTTT. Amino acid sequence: CAIRDRGKVSGNTIYF.

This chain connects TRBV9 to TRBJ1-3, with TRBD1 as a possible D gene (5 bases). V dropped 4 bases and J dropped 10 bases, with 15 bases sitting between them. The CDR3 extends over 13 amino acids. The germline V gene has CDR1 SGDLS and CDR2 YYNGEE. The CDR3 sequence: CASSSTYPGTIYF. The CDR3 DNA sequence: TGTGCCAGCAGCTCGACATACCCAGGGACCATATATTTT.